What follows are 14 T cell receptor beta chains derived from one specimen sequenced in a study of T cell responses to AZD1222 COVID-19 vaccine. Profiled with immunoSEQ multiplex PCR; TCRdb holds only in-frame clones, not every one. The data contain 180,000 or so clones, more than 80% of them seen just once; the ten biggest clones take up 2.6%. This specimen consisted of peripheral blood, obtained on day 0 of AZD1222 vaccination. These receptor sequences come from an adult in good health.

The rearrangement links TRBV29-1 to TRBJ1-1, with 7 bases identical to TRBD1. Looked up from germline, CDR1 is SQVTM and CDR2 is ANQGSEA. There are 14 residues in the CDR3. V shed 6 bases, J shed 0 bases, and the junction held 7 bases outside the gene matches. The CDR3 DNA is TGCAGCGTCGCCGACAGGGACATGAACACTGAAGCTTTCTTT. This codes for CSVADRDMNTEAFF. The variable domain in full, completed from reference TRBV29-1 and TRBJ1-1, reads SAVISQKPSRDICQRGTSLTIQCQVDSQVTMMFWYRQQPGQSLTLIATANQGSEATYESGFVIDKFPISRPNLTFSTLTVSNMSPEDSSIYLCSVADRDMNTEAFFGQGTRLTVV.

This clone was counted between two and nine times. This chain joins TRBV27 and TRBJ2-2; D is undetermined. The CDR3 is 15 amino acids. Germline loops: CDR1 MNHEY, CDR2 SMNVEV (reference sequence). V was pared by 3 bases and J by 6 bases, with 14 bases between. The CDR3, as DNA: TGTGCCAGCAGTTTTTCTGGGTACTTGGCCGGGGAGCTGTTTTTT. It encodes CASSFSGYLAGELFF.

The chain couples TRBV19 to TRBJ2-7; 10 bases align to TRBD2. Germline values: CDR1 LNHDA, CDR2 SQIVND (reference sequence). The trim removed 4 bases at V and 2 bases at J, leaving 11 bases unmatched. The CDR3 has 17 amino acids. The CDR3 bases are TGTGCCAGTAGTAACGAACAGTCCCTAGCGGGAGCCTACGAGCAGTACTTC. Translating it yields CASSNEQSLAGAYEQYF.

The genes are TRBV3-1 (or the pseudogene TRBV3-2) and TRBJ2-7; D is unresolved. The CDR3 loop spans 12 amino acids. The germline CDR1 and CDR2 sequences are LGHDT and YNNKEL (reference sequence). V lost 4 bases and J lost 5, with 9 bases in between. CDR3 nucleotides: TGTGCCAGCAGCCCTTCCAAAAACGAGCAGTACTTC. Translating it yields CASSPSKNEQYF.

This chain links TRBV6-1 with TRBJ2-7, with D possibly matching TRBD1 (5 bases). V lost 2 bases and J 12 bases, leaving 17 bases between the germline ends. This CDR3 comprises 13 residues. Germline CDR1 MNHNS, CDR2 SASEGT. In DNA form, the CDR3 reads TGTGCCAGCAGTGAAACGAAGGGGCTTAATCCGTACTTC. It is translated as CASSETKGLNPYF.

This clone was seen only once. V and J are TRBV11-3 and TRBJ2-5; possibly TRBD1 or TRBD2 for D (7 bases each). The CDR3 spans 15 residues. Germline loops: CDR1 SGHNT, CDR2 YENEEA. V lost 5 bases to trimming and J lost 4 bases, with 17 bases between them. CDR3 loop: CASSLYTGEGETQYF. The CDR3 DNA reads TGTGCCAGCAGCCTATACACAGGGGAGGGAGAGACCCAGTACTTC.

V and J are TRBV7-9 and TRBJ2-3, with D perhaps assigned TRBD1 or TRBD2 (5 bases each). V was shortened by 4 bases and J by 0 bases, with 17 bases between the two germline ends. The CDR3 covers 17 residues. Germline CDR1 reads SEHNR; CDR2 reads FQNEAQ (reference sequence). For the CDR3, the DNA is TGTGCCAGCAGCTCAGGCGTGGGGCGGGTTAGCACAGATACGCAGTATTTT. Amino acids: CASSSGVGRVSTDTQYF.

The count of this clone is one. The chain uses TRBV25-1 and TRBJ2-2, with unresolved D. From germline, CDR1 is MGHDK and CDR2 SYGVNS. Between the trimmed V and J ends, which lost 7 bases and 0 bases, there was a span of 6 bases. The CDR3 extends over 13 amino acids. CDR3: CASKQTNTGELFF. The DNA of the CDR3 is TGTGCCAGCAAACAGACGAACACCGGGGAGCTGTTTTTT.

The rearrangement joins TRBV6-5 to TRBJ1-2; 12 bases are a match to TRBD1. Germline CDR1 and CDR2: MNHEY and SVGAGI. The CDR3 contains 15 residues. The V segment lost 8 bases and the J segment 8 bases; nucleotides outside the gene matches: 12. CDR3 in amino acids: CASGIRDRGREGYTF. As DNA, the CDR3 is TGTGCCAGCGGGATAAGGGACAGGGGGCGCGAAGGCTACACCTTC.

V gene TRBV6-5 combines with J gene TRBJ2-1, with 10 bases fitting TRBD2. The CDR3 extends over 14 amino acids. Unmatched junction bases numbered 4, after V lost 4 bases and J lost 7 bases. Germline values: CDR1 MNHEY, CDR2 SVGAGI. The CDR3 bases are TGTGCCAGCAGTTTTCCTAGCGGGAGTAATGAGCAGTTCTTC. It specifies CASSFPSGSNEQFF.

The CDR3 spells CASRGEKLFF. DNA for the CDR3: TGTGCCAGTAGGGGCGAAAAACTGTTTTTT. The chain has TRBV19 and TRBJ1-4; D is unclear. V lost 6 bases and J lost 8, with 4 bases in between. Germline V CDR1 and CDR2: LNHDA, SQIVND (reference sequence). This CDR3 comprises 10 residues.

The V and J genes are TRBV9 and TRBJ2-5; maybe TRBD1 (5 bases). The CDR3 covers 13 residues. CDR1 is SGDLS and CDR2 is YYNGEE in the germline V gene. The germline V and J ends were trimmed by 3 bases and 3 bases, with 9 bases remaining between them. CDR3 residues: CASSDPREETQYF. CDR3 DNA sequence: TGTGCCAGCAGCGACCCCAGGGAAGAGACCCAGTACTTC.

The CDR3 sequence is CASSLAMDRGYNEQFF. The CDR3 DNA is TGTGCCAGCAGCTTAGCCATGGACAGGGGCTACAATGAGCAGTTCTTC. V is TRBV7-8 and J is TRBJ2-1; 9 nucleotides agree with TRBD1. With V trimmed by 0 bases and J by 3 bases, 3 bases remained unmatched. CDR3 length: 16 residues. The V gene's germline CDR1 is SGHVS and CDR2 FQNEAQ.

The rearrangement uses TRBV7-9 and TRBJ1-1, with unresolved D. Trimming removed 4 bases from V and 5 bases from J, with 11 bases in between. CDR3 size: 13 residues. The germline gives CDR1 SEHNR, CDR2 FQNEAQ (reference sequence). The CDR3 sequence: CASSSQQDTEAFF. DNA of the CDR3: TGTGCCAGCAGCTCACAGCAGGATACTGAAGCTTTCTTT.